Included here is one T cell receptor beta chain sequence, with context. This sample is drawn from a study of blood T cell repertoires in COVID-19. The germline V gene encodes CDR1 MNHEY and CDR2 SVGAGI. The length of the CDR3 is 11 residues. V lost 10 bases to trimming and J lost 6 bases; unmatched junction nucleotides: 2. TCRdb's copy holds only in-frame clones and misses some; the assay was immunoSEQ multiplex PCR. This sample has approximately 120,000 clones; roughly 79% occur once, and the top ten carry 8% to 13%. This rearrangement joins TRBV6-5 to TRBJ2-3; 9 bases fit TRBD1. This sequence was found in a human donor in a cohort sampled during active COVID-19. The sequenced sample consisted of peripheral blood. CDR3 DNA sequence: TGTGCCATCGGACAGGGGGATACGCAGTATTTT. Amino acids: CAIGQGDTQYF.